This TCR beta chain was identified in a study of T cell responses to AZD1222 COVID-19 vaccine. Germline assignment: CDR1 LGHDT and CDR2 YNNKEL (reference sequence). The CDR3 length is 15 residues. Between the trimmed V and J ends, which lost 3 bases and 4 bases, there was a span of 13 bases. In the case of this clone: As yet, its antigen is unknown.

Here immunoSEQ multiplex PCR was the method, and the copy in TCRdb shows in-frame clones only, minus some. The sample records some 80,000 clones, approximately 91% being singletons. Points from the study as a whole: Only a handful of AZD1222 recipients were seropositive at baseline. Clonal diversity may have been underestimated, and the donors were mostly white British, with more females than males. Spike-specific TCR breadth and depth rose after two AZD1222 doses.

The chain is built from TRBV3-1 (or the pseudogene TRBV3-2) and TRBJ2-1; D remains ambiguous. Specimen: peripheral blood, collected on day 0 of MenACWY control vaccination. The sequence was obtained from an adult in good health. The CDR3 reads CASSQALGLYNEQFF. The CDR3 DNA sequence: TGTGCCAGCAGCCAGGCGCTCGGGTTGTACAATGAGCAGTTCTTC.